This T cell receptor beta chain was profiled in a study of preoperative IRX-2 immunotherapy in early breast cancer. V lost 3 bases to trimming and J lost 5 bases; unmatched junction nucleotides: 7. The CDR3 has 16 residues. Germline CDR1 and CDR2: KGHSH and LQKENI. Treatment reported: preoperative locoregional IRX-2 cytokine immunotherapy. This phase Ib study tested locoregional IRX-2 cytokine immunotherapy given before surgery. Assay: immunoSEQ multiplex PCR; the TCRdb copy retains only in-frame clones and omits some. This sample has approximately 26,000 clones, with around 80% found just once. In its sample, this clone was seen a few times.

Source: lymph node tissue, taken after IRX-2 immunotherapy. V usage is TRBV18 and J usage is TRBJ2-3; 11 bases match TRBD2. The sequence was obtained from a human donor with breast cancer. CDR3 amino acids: CASSPRLAGSVDTQYF. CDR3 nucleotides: TGTGCCAGCTCACCGCGACTAGCGGGAAGTGTAGATACGCAGTATTTT. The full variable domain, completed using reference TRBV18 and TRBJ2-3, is NAGVMQNPRHLVRRRGQEARLRCSPMKGHSHVYWYRQLPEEGLKFMVYLQKENIIDESGMPKERFSAEFPKEGPSILRIQQVVRGDSAAYFCASSPRLAGSVDTQYFGPGTRLTVL.